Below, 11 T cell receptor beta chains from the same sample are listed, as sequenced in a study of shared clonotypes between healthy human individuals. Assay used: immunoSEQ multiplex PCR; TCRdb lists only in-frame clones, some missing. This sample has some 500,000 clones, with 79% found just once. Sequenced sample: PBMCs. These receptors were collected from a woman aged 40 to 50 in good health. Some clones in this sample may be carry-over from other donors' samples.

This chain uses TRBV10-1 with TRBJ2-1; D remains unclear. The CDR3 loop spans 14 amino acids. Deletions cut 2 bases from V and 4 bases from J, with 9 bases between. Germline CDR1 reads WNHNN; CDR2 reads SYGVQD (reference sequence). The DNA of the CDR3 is TGCGCCAGCAGTGAGGGCGAGACATACAATGAGCAGTTCTTC. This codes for CASSEGETYNEQFF.

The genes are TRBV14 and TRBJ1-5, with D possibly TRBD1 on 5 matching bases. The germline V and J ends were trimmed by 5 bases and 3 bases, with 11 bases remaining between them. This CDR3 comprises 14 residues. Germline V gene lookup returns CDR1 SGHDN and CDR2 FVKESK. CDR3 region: CASSFGGSNQPQHF. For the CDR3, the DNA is TGTGCCAGCAGCTTTGGGGGGTCCAATCAGCCCCAGCATTTT.

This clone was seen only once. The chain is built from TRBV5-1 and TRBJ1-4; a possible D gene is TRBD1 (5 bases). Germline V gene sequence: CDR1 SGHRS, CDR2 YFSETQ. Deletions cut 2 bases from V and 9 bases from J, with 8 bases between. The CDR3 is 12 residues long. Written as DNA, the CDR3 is TGCGCCAGCAGCTTTGAGGGACAAAAACTGTTTTTT. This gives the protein CASSFEGQKLFF.

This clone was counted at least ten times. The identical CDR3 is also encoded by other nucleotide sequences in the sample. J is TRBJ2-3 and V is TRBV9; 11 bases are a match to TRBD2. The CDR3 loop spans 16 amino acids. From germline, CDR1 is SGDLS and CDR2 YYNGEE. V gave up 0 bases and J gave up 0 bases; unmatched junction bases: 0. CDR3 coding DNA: TGTGCCAGCAGCGTAGGGACTAGCGGGAGCACAGATACGCAGTATTTT. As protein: CASSVGTSGSTDTQYF.

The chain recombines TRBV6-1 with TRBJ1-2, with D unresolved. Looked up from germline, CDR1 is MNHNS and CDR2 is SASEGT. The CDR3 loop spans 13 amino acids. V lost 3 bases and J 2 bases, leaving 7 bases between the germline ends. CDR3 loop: CASSEARNYGYTF. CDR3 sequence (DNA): TGTGCCAGCAGTGAGGCTAGGAACTATGGCTACACCTTC.

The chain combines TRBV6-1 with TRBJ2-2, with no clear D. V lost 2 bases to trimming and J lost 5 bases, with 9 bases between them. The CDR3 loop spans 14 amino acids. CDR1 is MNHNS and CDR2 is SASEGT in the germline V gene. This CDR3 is CASSESGFTGELFF. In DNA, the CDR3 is TGTGCCAGCAGTGAATCGGGCTTTACCGGGGAGCTGTTTTTT.

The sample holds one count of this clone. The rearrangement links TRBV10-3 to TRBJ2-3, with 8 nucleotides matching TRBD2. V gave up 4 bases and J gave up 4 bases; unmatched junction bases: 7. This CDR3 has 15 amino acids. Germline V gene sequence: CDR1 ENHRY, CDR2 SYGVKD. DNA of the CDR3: TGTGCCATCAGTGTCAGCGGGAGCGACGCAGATACGCAGTATTTT. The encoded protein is CAISVSGSDADTQYF.

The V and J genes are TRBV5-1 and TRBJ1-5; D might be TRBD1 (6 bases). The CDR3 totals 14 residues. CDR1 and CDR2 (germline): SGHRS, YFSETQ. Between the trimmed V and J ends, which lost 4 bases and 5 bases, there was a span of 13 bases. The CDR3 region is CASSPQGRDQPQHF. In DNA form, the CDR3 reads TGCGCCAGCAGCCCACAGGGAAGGGATCAGCCCCAGCATTTT. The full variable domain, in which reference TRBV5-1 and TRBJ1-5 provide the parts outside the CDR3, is KAGVTQTPRYLIKTRGQQVTLSCSPISGHRSVSWYQQTPGQGLQFLFEYFSETQRNKGNFPGRFSGRQFSNSRSEMNVSTLELGDSALYLCASSPQGRDQPQHFGDGTRLSIL.

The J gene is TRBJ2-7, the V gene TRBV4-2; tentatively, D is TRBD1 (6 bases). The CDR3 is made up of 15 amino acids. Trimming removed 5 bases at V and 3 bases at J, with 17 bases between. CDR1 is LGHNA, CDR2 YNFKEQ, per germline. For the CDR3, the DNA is TGTGCCAGCAGCGGAGCGGCGACAGGTGGCTACGAGCAGTACTTC. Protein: CASSGAATGGYEQYF.

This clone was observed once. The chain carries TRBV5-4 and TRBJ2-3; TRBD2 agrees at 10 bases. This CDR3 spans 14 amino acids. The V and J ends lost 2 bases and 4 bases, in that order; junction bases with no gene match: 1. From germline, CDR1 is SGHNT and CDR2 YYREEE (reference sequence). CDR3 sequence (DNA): TGTGCCAGCAGCTTCGGACTAGCGGCAGATACGCAGTATTTT. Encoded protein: CASSFGLAADTQYF.

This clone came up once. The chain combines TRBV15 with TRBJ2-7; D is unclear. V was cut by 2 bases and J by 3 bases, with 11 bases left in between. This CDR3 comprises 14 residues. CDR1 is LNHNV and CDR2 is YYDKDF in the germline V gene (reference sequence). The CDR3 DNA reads TGTGCCACCAGCAGATACGATTCTTTCTACGAGCAGTACTTC. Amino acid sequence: CATSRYDSFYEQYF.